This entry describes one TCR beta chain. Naive CD8 cells, CD45RO-negative and positively selected for CCR7, excluded terminally differentiated effector memory CD45RA+ cells. The sample comes from a study of shared clonotypes between healthy human individuals. V shed 5 bases and J shed 10 bases, with 14 bases lying between them. Germline V gene data show CDR1 as KGHSH and CDR2 as LQKENI. The CDR3 is 12 residues long. Repertoires were generated with immunoSEQ multiplex PCR, while TCRdb's copy carries only in-frame clones and drops some. The sample holds roughly 810,000 clones, about 96% seen once. Sequenced: naive CD8+ T cells sorted from blood. The sequence came from a man aged 25 to 40 in good health. The chain combines TRBV18 with TRBJ1-1; unclear D gene. Here the CDR3 DNA reads TGTGCCAGCTCAATCCGGGCCCTTGGAGCTTTCTTT. This encodes CASSIRALGAFF.